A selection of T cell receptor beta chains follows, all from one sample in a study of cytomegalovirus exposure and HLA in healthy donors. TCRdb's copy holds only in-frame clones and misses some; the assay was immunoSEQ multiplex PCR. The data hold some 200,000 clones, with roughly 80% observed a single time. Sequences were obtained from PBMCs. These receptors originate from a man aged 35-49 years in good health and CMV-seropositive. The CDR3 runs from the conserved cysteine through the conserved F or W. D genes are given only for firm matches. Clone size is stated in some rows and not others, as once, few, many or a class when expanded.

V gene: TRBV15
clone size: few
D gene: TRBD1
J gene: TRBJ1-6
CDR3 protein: CATSPGQGDSPLHF

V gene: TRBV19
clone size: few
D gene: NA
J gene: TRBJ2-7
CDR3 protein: CASRQGPTGYEQYF

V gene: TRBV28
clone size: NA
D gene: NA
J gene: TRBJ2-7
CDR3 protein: CASSTPGLREQYF

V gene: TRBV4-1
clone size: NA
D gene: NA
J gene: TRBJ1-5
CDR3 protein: CASSQGTGNQPQHF

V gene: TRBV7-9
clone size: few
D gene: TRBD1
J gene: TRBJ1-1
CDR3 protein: CASSLGQGADTEAFF

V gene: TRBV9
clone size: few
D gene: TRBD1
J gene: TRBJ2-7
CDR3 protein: CASSGSTGAYEQYF

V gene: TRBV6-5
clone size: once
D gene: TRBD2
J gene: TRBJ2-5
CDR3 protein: CASSYGAGGLLETQYF

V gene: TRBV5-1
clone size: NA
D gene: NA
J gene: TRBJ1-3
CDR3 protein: CASSLEGLGNTIYF

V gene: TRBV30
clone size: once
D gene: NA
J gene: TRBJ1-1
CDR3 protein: CAWRATGMNTEAFF

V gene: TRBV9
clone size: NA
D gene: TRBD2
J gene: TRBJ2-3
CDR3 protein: CASSLRSSGEVDTQYF

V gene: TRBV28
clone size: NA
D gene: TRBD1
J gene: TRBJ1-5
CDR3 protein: CASSLGDRAPPLGNQPQHF

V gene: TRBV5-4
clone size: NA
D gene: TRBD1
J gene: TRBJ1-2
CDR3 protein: CASSLLGQGEINYGYTF

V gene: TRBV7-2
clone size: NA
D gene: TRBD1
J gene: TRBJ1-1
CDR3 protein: CASSLVGGNTEAFF

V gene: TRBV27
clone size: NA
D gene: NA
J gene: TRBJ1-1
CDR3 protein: CASSSGGGREAFF

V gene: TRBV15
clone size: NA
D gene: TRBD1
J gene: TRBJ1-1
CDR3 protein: CATSRDRVPEAFF

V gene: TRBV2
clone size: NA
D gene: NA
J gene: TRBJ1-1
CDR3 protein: CASRRQGRNTEAFF

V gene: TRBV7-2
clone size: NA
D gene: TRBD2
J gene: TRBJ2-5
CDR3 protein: CASSLDPGLARETQYF

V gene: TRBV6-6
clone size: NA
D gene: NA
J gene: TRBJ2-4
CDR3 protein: CASDSFLAKNIQYF

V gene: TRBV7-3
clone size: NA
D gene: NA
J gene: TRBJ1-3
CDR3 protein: CASRGSSGNTIYF

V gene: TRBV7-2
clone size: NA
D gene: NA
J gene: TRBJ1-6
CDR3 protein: CASSLALGAWGSPLHF

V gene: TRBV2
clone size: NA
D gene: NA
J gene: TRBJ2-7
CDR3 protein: CASSETSYEQYF

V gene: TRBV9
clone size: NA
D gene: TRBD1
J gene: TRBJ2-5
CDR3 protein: CASRRTGEETQYF

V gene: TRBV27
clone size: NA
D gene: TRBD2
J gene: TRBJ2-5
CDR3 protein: CASSFRFKVAGQETQYF

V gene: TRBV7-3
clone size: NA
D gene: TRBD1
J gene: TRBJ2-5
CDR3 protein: CASSVTGQKETQYF

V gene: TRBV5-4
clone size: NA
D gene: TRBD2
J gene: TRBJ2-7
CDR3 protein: CASSLPGGSSYEQYF

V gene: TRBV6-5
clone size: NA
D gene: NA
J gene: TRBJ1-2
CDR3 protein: CASKAGNYGYTF

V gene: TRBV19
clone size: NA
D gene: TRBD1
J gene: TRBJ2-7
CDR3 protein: CASSPGTGRGYEQYF

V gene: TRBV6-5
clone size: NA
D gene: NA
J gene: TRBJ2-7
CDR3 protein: CASSYQFTPLGPEQYF

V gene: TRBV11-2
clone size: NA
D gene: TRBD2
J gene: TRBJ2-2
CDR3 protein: CASSYSGTNTGELFF

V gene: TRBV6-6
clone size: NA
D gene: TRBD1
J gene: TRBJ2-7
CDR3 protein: CASERGKGQGLGEQYF

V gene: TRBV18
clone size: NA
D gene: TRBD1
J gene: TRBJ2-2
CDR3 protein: CASSPDRKNTGELFF

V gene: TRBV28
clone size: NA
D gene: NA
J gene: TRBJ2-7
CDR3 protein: CASSLGTGGPPADEQYF

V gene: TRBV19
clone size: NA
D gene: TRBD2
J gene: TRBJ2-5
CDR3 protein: CASSIDALAGGQETQYF

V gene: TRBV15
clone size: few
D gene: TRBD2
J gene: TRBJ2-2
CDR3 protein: CATRERGTYTGELFF

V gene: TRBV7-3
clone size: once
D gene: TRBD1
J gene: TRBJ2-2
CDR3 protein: CASSLQDRTPNTGELFF

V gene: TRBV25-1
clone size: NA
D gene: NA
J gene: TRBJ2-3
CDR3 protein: CASSELETIRTQYF

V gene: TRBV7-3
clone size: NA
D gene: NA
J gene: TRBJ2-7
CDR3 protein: CASSPDSSYEQYF

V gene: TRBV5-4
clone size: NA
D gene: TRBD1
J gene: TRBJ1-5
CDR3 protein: CASSPDRGGNQPQHF

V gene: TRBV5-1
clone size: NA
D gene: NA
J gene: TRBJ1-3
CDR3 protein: CASSFSGEVGNTIYF

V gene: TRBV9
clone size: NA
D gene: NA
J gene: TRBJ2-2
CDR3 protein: CASSVATGELFF

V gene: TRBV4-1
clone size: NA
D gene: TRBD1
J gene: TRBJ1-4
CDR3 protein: CASSWTGGEKLFF